The 24 T cell receptor beta chains below were found in one sample sequenced in a study of blood T cell repertoires in COVID-19. The assay was immunoSEQ multiplex PCR, and TCRdb's table has in-frame clones only and misses some. The repertoire holds some 95,000 clones, with more than 70% as singletons. The sequenced sample was peripheral blood. These receptors were collected from a man in his sixties or seventies with acute or convalescent COVID-19.

For this clone: Other DNA sequences in the sample encode the same CDR3. The chain links TRBV9 to TRBJ2-4; 8 bases are shared with TRBD2. Germline loops: CDR1 SGDLS, CDR2 YYNGEE. The CDR3 covers 15 residues. After removal of 1 base from V and 6 bases from J, the junction contained 6 bases not matched to a gene. CDR3 nucleotides: TGTGCCAGCAGCGTAACGCGGGAGGAGGGAAACATTCAGTACTTC. The encoded protein is CASSVTREEGNIQYF.

The chain couples TRBV27 to TRBJ2-5; TRBD2 aligns across 10 bases. The ends lost 0 bases at V and 5 bases at J; junction bases unmatched: 6. The CDR3 consists of 16 residues. In germline, CDR1 is MNHEY, CDR2 SMNVEV (reference sequence). CDR3: CASSLSSLAGVETQYF. The CDR3 bases are TGTGCCAGCAGTTTATCTAGTCTAGCGGGAGTTGAGACCCAGTACTTC.

The chain carries TRBV18 and TRBJ1-2; 7 bases fit TRBD1. The V gene end was trimmed by 4 bases and the J gene end by 5 bases; junction bases not matched to a gene: 7. CDR3 length equals 14 residues. CDR1 KGHSH and CDR2 LQKENI come from the germline V gene. CDR3: CASSQQGDSYGYTF. In DNA, the CDR3 is TGTGCCAGCTCACAGCAGGGGGATTCATATGGCTACACCTTC.

This clone was seen only a few times. The chain is built from TRBV28 and TRBJ1-1; 8 bases are shared with TRBD1. The CDR3 is 14 residues long. Germline CDR1 reads MDHEN; CDR2 reads SYDVKM. The ends lost 2 bases at V and 4 bases at J; junction bases unmatched: 3. The CDR3 loop reads CASSLSTGGTEAFF. The DNA of the CDR3 is TGTGCCAGCAGTTTAAGCACAGGGGGCACTGAAGCTTTCTTT.

The chain is built from TRBV20-1 and TRBJ2-1; a possible D gene is TRBD2 (5 bases). CDR1 is DFQATT, CDR2 SNEGSKA, per germline (reference sequence). The CDR3 sequence is 13 residues long. V was cut by 3 bases and J by 8 bases, with 14 bases left in between. CDR3: CSASLALYDEQFF. The CDR3 nucleotides read TGCAGTGCTAGTTTAGCGTTATACGATGAGCAGTTCTTC.

This sequence joins TRBV2 and TRBJ2-4; the match to TRBD2 covers 7 bases. The CDR3 loop spans 13 amino acids. Germline values: CDR1 SNHLY, CDR2 FYNNEI. V gave up 3 bases and J gave up 14 bases; unmatched junction bases: 10. Here the CDR3 DNA reads TGTGCCAGCAGTGAGGGGGGGTCCGGGGGAAAGTACTTC. This translates into CASSEGGSGGKYF.

The chain has TRBV28 and TRBJ2-3; D is undetermined. This CDR3 is 13 amino acids long. Deletions cut 3 bases from V and 2 bases from J, with 6 bases between. Germline V gene sequence: CDR1 MDHEN, CDR2 SYDVKM. The CDR3, as DNA: TGTGCCAGCAGTTTTCTCCTCACAGATACGCAGTATTTT. Translation: CASSFLLTDTQYF.

This clone has only a few counts. The chain recombines TRBV5-1 with TRBJ2-7; 9 bases are a match to TRBD1. This CDR3 has 14 amino acids. Germline V CDR1 and CDR2: SGHRS, YFSETQ. V was pared by 4 bases and J by 7 bases, with 9 bases of the junction left unmatched. As DNA, the CDR3 is TGCGCCAGCAGCCGGGGACAGGGCCCCTTAGAGCAGTACTTC. Protein sequence: CASSRGQGPLEQYF.

The CDR3 region has the DNA TGTGCCAGCAGTGGGTTAACAGGAGATGGCTACACCTTC. Its translation is CASSGLTGDGYTF. This rearrangement joins TRBV28 to TRBJ1-2; D possibly corresponds to TRBD1 (5 bases). Deletions cut 5 bases from V and 6 bases from J, with 13 bases between. Germline CDR1 and CDR2: MDHEN and SYDVKM. This CDR3 is 13 amino acids long.

The chain recombines TRBV28 with TRBJ1-6; 7 positions agree with TRBD1. The CDR3 is made up of 17 amino acids. The germline V gene has CDR1 MDHEN and CDR2 SYDVKM. V lost 6 bases and J lost 0; bases outside the gene matches: 8. The CDR3 region has the DNA TGTGCCAGCAGCTCGGTACGACAGGGCTCCTATAATTCACCCCTCCACTTT. Protein: CASSSVRQGSYNSPLHF.

The chain couples TRBV28 to TRBJ2-7; weak D call: TRBD2 (6 bases). The CDR3 extends over 18 amino acids. Germline V CDR1 and CDR2: MDHEN, SYDVKM. Trimming removed 4 bases at V and 5 bases at J, with 27 bases between. The CDR3 sequence: CASSYFYRRRGARHEQYF. CDR3 nucleotides: TGTGCCAGCAGTTACTTTTACCGACGGAGGGGCGCTAGGCACGAGCAGTACTTC.

This clone showed up just a few times. In the same sample, other DNA sequences code for this CDR3. The rearrangement joins TRBV3-1 (or the pseudogene TRBV3-2) to TRBJ1-5; possibly TRBD1 for D (5 bases). Germline V gives CDR1 LGHDT, CDR2 YNNKEL (reference sequence). The CDR3 contains 14 residues. V was shortened by 3 bases and J by 5 bases, with 11 bases between the two germline ends. CDR3 in DNA: TGTGCCAGCAGCCAGGGGGGTGGGGATCAGCCCCAGCATTTT. Its translation: CASSQGGGDQPQHF.

J is TRBJ1-5 and V is TRBV5-5, with D perhaps TRBD1 (6 bases). V was pared by 1 base and J by 2 bases, with 13 bases between. The CDR3 covers 16 residues. Germline assignment: CDR1 SGHKS and CDR2 YYEKEE (reference sequence). CDR3: CASSLHRDLGNQPQHF. DNA of the CDR3: TGTGCCAGCAGCTTGCACAGGGACCTAGGCAATCAGCCCCAGCATTTT.

DNA for the CDR3: TGTGCCACCAGGCCATCTCATGCCATGACAGGGTCCAAAAACATTCAGTACTTC. This encodes CATRPSHAMTGSKNIQYF. V and J are TRBV15 and TRBJ2-4; 7 bases are shared with TRBD1. The length of the CDR3 is 18 residues. Germline V gives CDR1 LNHNV, CDR2 YYDKDF (reference sequence). V lost 6 bases to trimming and J lost 2 bases; unmatched junction nucleotides: 16.

This chain uses TRBV30 with TRBJ1-5, with 8 nucleotides matching TRBD1. Germline loops: CDR1 GTSNPN, CDR2 SVGIG (reference sequence). This CDR3 region has 16 residues. V trimming: 2 bases; J trimming: 7 bases; junction bases outside the gene matches: 13. CDR3 loop: CAWSPFKTGGGQPQHF. CDR3 nucleotides: TGTGCCTGGAGTCCATTTAAAACAGGGGGGGGGCAGCCCCAGCATTTT.

V gene TRBV5-1 combines with J gene TRBJ2-2; TRBD2 matches 7 bases. Germline CDR1 reads SGHRS; CDR2 reads YFSETQ. This CDR3 contains 12 residues. J gave up 6 bases and V 7 bases, and 3 bases lay outside the gene matches. CDR3: CASGREPGELFF. CDR3 bases: TGCGCCAGCGGGAGGGAACCCGGGGAGCTGTTTTTT.

The table lists this clone with many counts. The chain joins TRBV27 to TRBJ1-6, with 11 bases matching TRBD1. Per germline, CDR1 MNHEY and CDR2 SMNVEV (reference sequence). Trimming at V came to 4 bases and at J to 8 bases, leaving 10 bases not matched to a gene. This CDR3 is built from 17 residues. For the CDR3, the DNA is TGTGCCAGCAGTTCAAGCCTCGGACAGGGGGCCTATTCACCCCTCCACTTT. Protein: CASSSSLGQGAYSPLHF.

This clone has just one count. The chain links TRBV7-8 to TRBJ2-7; 12 bases are shared with TRBD2. This CDR3 comprises 13 residues. Trimming cost V 6 bases and J 4 bases; bases outside gene matches: 1. Germline V CDR1 and CDR2: SGHVS, FQNEAQ. The CDR3 DNA sequence: TGTGCCAGCAGAACTAGCGGGAGGTACGAGCAGTACTTC. Amino acid sequence: CASRTSGRYEQYF.

This chain connects TRBV18 to TRBJ1-1; a possible D gene is TRBD1 (6 bases). Trimming took 2 bases from V and 3 from J, leaving 13 bases between them. CDR1 and CDR2 (germline): KGHSH, LQKENI. The CDR3 length is 15 residues. The CDR3 nucleotides read TGTGCCAGCTCACCAGAACAGGGTAGGCACACTGAAGCTTTCTTT. Amino acid sequence: CASSPEQGRHTEAFF.

There are a few counts of this clone. The chain uses TRBV28 and TRBJ2-7, with 9 nucleotides matching TRBD1. V lost 4 bases, J lost 1 base, and 8 bases stayed unmatched. The CDR3 has 16 amino acids. Germline assignment: CDR1 MDHEN and CDR2 SYDVKM. In DNA form, the CDR3 reads TGTGCCAGCAGTTCGACCGGGACAGGGTGGTCCTACGAGCAGTACTTC. Translated: CASSSTGTGWSYEQYF.

The chain couples TRBV6-5 to TRBJ2-7; D is possibly TRBD1 (5 bases). The V end lost 5 bases, the J end lost 3 bases, and 17 bases lay between the germline ends. CDR1 is MNHEY, CDR2 SVGAGI, per germline. The CDR3 is 15 amino acids. CDR3 in amino acids: CASSNIIGRVYEQYF. Here the CDR3 DNA reads TGTGCCAGCAGTAATATCATAGGCAGGGTCTACGAGCAGTACTTC.

This chain joins TRBV28 and TRBJ2-1; the match to TRBD2 covers 11 bases. J was trimmed by 7 bases and V by 1 base; bases with no gene match: 6. Germline CDR1 and CDR2: MDHEN and SYDVKM. There are 16 residues in the CDR3. The DNA of the CDR3 is TGTGCCAGCAGTTTATCAACTAGCGGGAGAGGTAATGAGCAGTTCTTC. Protein sequence: CASSLSTSGRGNEQFF.

The chain recombines TRBV3-1 (or the pseudogene TRBV3-2) with TRBJ1-6, with 8 positions matching TRBD1. V gave up 5 bases and J gave up 7 bases; unmatched junction bases: 7. Germline CDR1 is LGHDT and CDR2 is YNNKEL (reference sequence). The CDR3 is made up of 15 amino acids. CDR3 bases: TGTGCCAGCAGCACCCGACAGGGGCCGAATTCACCCCTCCACTTT. Its protein is CASSTRQGPNSPLHF.

The chain combines TRBV3-1 (or the pseudogene TRBV3-2) with TRBJ1-5; 8 bases line up with TRBD1. This CDR3 has 16 residues. Germline CDR1 is LGHDT and CDR2 is YNNKEL (reference sequence). The junction had 10 bases not matched to a gene; V was cut back by 4 bases and J by 5 bases. The CDR3 loop reads CASSPGQGATHQPQHF. Here the CDR3 DNA reads TGTGCCAGCAGCCCCGGCCAGGGGGCAACCCATCAGCCCCAGCATTTT.